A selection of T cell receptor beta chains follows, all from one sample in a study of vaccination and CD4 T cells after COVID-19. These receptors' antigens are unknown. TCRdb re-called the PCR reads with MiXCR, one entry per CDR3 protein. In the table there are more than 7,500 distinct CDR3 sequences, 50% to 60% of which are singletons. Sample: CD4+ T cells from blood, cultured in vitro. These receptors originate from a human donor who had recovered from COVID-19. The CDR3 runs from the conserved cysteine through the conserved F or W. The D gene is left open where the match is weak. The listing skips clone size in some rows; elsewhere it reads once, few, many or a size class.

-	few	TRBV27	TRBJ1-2	TGTGCCAGCAGTGGCGGGAGCTATGGCTACACCTTC	CASSGGSYGYTF
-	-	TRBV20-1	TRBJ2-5	TGCAGTAGCACGGTATTTCAAGAGACCCAGTACTTC	CSSTVFQETQYF
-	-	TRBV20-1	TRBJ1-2	TGCAGTGCTAGAGACCCCGCAGGAGGGACTTACTATGGCTACACCTTC	CSARDPAGGTYYGYTF
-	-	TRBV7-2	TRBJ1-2	TGTGCCAGCAGCCGACGACGGGGCTATGGCTACACCTTC	CASSRRRGYGYTF
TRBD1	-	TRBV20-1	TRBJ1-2	TGCAGTGCTGGGACAGACGGTAACTATGGCTACACCTTC	CSAGTDGNYGYTF
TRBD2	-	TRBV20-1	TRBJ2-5	TGCAGTGCTAGAGGTGTTACTAGCGGGAGGGGGGGGACCCAGTACTTC	CSARGVTSGRGGTQYF
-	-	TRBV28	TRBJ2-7	TGTGCCAGCAACAGTGGGCTCTCCGAGCAGTACTTC	CASNSGLSEQYF
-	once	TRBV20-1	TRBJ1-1	TGCAGTGCTAGACGCAACCAGAACACTGAAGCTTTCTTT	CSARRNQNTEAFF
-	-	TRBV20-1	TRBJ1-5	TGCAGTGCCCCGTATGACAGGAGCAATCAGCCCCAGCATTTT	CSAPYDRSNQPQHF
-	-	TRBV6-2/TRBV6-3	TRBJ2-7	TGTGCCAGCACCGACAGCTCCTACGAGCAGTACTTC	CASTDSSYEQYF
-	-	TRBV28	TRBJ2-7	TGTGCCAGCAGTAGTACAGTGGGCGAGCAGTACTTC	CASSSTVGEQYF
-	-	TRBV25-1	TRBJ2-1	TGTGCCAGCAGTGAACCGTACAATGAGCAGTTCTTC	CASSEPYNEQFF
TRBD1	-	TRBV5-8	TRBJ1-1	TGTGCCAGCAGCTTGGCTGGACAGGGGAACACTGAAGCTTTCTTT	CASSLAGQGNTEAFF
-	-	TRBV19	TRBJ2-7	TGTGCCAGTAGCTCCACAAGCTCCTACGAGCAGTACTTC	CASSSTSSYEQYF
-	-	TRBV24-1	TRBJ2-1	TGTGCCACCAGTGATGCCCCCCGCGGGGTCTACAATGAGCAGTTCTTC	CATSDAPRGVYNEQFF
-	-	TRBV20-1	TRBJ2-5	TGCGGTGCTAGTGGTGTAGAGACCCAGTACTTC	CGASGVETQYF